This T cell receptor beta chain was profiled in a study of cytomegalovirus exposure and HLA in healthy donors. In the study overall: The study placed about four fifths of its approximately 400 genotyped donors in the Caucasian-associated ancestry cluster. General study results and limits: It was reported in a later analysis that an Asian-associated ancestry cluster showed fewer N-insertions than the 666-donor mean.

Researchers ran the PCR with 60 Vbeta and 13 Jbeta primers. TCRdb keeps only in-frame clones here, not all; method: immunoSEQ multiplex PCR. Its clone listing holds roughly 120,000 clones. V was trimmed by 5 bases and J by 1 base, leaving 14 bases between them. The length of the CDR3 is 15 residues. Germline V gene data show CDR1 as SGHTA and CDR2 as FQGNSA. About this clone: The antigen is undetermined.

The sequence was obtained from a man aged 18 to 29 in good health and CMV-seronegative. Material: PBMCs. The rearrangement links TRBV7-2 to TRBJ1-2, with D possibly TRBD1 on 5 matching bases. In nucleotides, the CDR3 is TGTGCCAGCAGCGCTACAGGTACCCTTAACTATGGCTACACCTTC. It codes for CASSATGTLNYGYTF.